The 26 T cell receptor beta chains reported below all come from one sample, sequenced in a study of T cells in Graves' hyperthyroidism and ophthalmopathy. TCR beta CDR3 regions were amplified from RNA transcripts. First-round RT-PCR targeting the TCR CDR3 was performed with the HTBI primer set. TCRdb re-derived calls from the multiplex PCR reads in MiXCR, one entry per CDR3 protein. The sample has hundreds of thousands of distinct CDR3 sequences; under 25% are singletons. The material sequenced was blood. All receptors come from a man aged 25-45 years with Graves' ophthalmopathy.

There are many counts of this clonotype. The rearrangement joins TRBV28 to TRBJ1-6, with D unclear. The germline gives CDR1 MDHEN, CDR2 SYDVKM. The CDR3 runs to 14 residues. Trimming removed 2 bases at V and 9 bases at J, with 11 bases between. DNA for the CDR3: TGTGCCAGCAGTTTAGGGAGTATCAGTTCACCCCTCCACTTT. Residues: CASSLGSISSPLHF.

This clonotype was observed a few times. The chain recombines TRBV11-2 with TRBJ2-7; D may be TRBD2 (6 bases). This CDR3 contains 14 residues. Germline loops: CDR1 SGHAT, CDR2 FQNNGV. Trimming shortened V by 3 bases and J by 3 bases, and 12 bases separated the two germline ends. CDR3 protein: CASSLPRRGYEQYF. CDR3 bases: TGTGCCAGCAGCTTGCCCAGGCGGGGCTACGAGCAGTACTTC.

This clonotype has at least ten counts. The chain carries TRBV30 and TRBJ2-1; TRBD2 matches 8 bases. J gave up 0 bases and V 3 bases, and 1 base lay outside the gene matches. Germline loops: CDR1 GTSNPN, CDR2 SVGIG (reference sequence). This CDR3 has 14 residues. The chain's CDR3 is CAWRSGSSYNEQFF. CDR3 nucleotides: TGTGCCTGGAGAAGCGGGAGCTCCTACAATGAGCAGTTCTTC.

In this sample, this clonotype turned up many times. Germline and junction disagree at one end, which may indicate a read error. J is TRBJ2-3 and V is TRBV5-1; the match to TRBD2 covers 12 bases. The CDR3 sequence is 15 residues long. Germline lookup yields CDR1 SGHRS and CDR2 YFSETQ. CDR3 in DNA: TGTGCCAGCAGCTTAGGACTAGCGGGAACGGATACGCAGTATTTT. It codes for CASSLGLAGTDTQYF.

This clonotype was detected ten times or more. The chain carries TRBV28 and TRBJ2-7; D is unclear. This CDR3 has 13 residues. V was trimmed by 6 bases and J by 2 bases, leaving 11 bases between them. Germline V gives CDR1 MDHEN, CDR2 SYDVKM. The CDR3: CASSLPSTYEQYF. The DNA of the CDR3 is TGTGCCAGCAGCCTTCCCAGCACCTACGAGCAGTACTTC.

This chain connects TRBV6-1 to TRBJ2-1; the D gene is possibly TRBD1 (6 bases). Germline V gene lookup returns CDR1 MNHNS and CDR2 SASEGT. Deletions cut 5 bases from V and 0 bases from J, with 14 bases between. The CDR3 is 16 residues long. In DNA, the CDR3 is TGTGCCAGCAGTATGCCAGGGGTAAGCTCCTACAATGAGCAGTTCTTC. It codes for CASSMPGVSSYNEQFF.

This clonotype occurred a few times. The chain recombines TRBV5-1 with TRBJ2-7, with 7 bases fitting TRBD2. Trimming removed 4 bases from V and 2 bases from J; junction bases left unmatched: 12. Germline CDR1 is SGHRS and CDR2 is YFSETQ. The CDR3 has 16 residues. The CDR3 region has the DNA TGCGCCAGCAGCGGGGCGGGGGACGGAGACCCCTACGAGCAGTACTTC. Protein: CASSGAGDGDPYEQYF. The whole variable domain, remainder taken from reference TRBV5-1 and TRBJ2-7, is KAGVTQTPRYLIKTRGQQVTLSCSPISGHRSVSWYQQTPGQGLQFLFEYFSETQRNKGNFPGRFSGRQFSNSRSEMNVSTLELGDSALYLCASSGAGDGDPYEQYFGPGTRLTVT.

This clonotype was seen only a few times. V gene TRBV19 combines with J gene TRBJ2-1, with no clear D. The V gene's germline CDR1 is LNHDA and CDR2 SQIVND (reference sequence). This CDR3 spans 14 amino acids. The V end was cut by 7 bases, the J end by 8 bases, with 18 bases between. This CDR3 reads CASKGFPMSDEQFF. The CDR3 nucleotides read TGTGCCAGTAAAGGGTTCCCTATGAGCGATGAGCAGTTCTTC. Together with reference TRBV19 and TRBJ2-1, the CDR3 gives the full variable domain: DGGITQSPKYLFRKEGQNVTLSCEQNLNHDAMYWYRQDPGQGLRLIYYSQIVNDFQKGDIAEGYSVSREKKESFPLTVTSAQKNPTAFYLCASKGFPMSDEQFFGPGTRLTVL.

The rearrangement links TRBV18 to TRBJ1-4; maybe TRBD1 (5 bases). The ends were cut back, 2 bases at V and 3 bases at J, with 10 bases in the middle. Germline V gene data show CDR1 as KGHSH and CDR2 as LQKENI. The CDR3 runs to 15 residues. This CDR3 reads CASSPEGIANEKLFF. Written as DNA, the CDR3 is TGTGCCAGCTCACCAGAGGGGATAGCTAATGAAAAACTGTTTTTT.

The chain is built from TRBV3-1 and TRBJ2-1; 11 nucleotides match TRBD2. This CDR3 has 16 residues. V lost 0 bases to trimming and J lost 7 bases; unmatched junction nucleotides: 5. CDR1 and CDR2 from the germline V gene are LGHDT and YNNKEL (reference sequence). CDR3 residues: CASSQEITSGRNEQFF. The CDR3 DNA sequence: TGTGCCAGCAGCCAAGAAATCACTAGCGGGAGAAATGAGCAGTTCTTC.

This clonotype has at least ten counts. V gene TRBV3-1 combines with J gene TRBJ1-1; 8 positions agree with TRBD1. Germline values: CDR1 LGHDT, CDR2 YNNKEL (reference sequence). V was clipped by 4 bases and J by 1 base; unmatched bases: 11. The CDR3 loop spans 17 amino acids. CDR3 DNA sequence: TGTGCCAGCAGCCTTCAACTACAGGGGGTGACGAACACTGAAGCTTTCTTT. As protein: CASSLQLQGVTNTEAFF.

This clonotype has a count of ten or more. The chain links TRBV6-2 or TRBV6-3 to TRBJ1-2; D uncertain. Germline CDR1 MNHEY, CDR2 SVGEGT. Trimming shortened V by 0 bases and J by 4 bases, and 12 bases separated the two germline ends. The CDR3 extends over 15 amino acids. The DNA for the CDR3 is TGTGCCAGCAGTTACTCGATTCGAGGAGGCTATGGCTACACCTTC. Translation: CASSYSIRGGYGYTF.

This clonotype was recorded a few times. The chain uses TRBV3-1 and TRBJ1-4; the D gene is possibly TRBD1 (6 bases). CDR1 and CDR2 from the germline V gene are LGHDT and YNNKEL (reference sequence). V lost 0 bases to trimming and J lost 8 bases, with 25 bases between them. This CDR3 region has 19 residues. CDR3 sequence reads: CASSQDPWQGKLLREKLFF. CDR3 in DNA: TGTGCCAGCAGCCAAGATCCTTGGCAGGGGAAGCTCTTGCGGGAAAAACTGTTTTTT.

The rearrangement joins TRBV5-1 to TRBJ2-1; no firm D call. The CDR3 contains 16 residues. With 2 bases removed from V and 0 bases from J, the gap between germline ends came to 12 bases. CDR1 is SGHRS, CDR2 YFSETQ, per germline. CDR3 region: CASSFDIVNSYNEQFF. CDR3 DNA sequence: TGCGCCAGCAGCTTTGATATAGTTAACTCCTACAATGAGCAGTTCTTC.

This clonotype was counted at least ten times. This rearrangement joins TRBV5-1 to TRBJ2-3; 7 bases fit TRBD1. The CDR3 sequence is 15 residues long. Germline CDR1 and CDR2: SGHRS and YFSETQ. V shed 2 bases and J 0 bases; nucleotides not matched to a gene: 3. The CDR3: CASSFRDRSTDTQYF. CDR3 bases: TGCGCCAGCAGCTTCCGGGACAGAAGCACAGATACGCAGTATTTT.

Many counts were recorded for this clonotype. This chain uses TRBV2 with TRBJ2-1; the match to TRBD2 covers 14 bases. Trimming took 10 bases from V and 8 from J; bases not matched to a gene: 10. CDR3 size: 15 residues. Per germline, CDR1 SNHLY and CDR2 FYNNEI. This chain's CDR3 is CATVHEGLAGDEQFF. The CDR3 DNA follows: TGTGCCACCGTGCATGAGGGACTAGCGGGAGATGAGCAGTTCTTC.

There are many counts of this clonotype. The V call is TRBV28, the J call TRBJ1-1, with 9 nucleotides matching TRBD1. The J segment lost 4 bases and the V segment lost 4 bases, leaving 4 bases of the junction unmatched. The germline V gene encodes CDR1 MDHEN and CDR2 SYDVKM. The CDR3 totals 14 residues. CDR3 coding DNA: TGTGCCAGCAGTTCCGAGACAGGGGGCACTGAAGCTTTCTTT. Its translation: CASSSETGGTEAFF.

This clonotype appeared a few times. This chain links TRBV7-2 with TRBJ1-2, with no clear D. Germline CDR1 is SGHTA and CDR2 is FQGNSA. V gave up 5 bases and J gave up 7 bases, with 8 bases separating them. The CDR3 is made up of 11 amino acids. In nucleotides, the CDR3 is TGTGCCAGCAGCGACATTCGTGGCTACACCTTC. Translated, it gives CASSDIRGYTF.

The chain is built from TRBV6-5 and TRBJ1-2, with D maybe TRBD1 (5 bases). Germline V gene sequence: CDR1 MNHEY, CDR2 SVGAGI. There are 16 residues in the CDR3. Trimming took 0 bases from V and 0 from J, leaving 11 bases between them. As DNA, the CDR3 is TGTGCCAGCAGTTACTCCCGAAGGGACTCTAACTATGGCTACACCTTC. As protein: CASSYSRRDSNYGYTF.

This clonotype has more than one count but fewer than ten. CDR3 loop: CSATPLVRGSSNEQFF. The CDR3 nucleotides read TGCAGTGCTACGCCCCTAGTGAGGGGTTCTTCCAATGAGCAGTTCTTC. The chain employs TRBV20-1 and TRBJ2-1; D assignment may be TRBD1 or TRBD2 (5 bases each). This CDR3 contains 16 residues. Trimming left V 4 bases short and J 6 bases short, with 22 bases between. Germline CDR1 and CDR2: DFQATT and SNEGSKA (reference sequence).

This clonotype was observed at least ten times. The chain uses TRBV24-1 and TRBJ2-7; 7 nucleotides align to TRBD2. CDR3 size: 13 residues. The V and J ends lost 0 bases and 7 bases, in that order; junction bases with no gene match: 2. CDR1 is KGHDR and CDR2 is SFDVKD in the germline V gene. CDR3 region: CATSDLWGGEQYF. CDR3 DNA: TGTGCCACCAGTGATTTGTGGGGGGGAGAGCAGTACTTC.

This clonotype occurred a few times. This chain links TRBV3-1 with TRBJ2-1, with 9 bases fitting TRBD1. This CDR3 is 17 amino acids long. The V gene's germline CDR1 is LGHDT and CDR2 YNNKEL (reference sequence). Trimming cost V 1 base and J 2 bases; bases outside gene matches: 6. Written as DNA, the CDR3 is TGTGCCAGCAGCCAAGTTGGGACAGGGATAACCTACAATGAGCAGTTCTTC. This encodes CASSQVGTGITYNEQFF.

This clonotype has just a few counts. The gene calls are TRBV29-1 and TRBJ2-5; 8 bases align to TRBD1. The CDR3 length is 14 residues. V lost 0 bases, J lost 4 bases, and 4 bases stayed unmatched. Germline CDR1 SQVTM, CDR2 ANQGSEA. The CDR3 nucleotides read TGCAGCGTTGAAGAGATCAGGGGGCTAGAGACCCAGTACTTC. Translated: CSVEEIRGLETQYF.

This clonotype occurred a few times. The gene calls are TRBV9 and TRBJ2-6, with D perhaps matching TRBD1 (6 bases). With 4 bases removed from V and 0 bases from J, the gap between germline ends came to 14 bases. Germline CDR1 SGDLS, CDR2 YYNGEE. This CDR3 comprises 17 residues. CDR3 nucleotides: TGTGCCAGCAGCCTCATAGGGGGTTCCTCTGGGGCCAACGTCCTGACTTTC. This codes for CASSLIGGSSGANVLTF.

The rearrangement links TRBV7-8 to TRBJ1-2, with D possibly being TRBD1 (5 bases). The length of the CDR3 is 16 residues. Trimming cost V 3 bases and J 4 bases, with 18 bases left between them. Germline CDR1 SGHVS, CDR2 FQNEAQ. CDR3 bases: TGTGCCAGCAGCTTTTCCAGGACGGACGGGGGCTATGGCTACACCTTC. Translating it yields CASSFSRTDGGYGYTF.

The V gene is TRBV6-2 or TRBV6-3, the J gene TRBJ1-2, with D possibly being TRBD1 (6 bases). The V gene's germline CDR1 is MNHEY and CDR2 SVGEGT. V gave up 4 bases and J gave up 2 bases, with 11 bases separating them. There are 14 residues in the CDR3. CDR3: CASSSTQGNYGYTF. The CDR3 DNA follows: TGTGCCAGCAGTTCCACACAGGGAAACTATGGCTACACCTTC.